The next 6 T cell receptor beta chains were all read from a single sample in a study of T cells in Graves' hyperthyroidism and ophthalmopathy. TCR beta CDR3 regions were amplified from RNA. HTBI primers drove first-round RT-PCR of the TCR CDR3. TCRdb called the multiplex PCR reads again in MiXCR, with one record for every CDR3 protein. The sample has approximately 530,000 distinct CDR3 sequences, 16% seen once. The sample comprised blood. The origin of the receptors is a young woman with Graves' hyperthyroidism.

The V call is TRBV9, the J call TRBJ2-3, with 10 bases lining up with TRBD2. J was trimmed by 6 bases and V by 0 bases; bases with no gene match: 16. Germline CDR1 is SGDLS and CDR2 is YYNGEE. CDR3 length: 19 amino acids. In nucleotides, the CDR3 is TGTGCCAGCAGCGTAGATCCGAGCGGAAGCGGGGGGGGAATGGATACGCAGTATTTT. The encoded protein is CASSVDPSGSGGGMDTQYF.

This clonotype was seen many times. The V gene is TRBV7-2, the J gene TRBJ1-5; D gene unclear. V lost 1 base, J lost 10 bases, and 8 bases lay in between. CDR1 SGHTA and CDR2 FQGNSA come from the germline V gene. The CDR3 contains 12 residues. CDR3 loop: CASSLGETPQHF. In DNA, the CDR3 is TGTGCCAGCAGCTTAGGGGAGACTCCCCAGCATTTT.

This clonotype was observed many times. The gene calls are TRBV18 and TRBJ2-5, with D perhaps being TRBD1 or TRBD2 (6 bases each). The CDR3 loop spans 15 amino acids. Germline CDR1 and CDR2: KGHSH and LQKENI. V was pared by 5 bases and J by 5 bases, with 18 bases between. In nucleotides, the CDR3 is TGTGCCAGCTCAGCGAACAGGGCTGCGGGGGAGACCCAGTACTTC. Translation: CASSANRAAGETQYF.

This clonotype was detected a few times. The chain recombines TRBV7-2 with TRBJ2-5; perhaps TRBD1 as D (6 bases). This CDR3 region has 17 residues. V dropped 8 bases and J dropped 5 bases, with 27 bases sitting between them. Germline V gene lookup returns CDR1 SGHTA and CDR2 FQGNSA. The CDR3 loop is CASSPLEQGFMEETQYF. The CDR3, as DNA: TGTGCCAGCTCACCCCTCGAGCAGGGGTTTATGGAGGAGACCCAGTACTTC.

The CDR3 sequence is CSAREPGTSADSYEQYF. The CDR3 DNA is TGCAGTGCTAGAGAGCCCGGGACTAGCGCAGACTCCTACGAGCAGTACTTC. This chain uses TRBV20-1 with TRBJ2-7; 10 nucleotides match TRBD2. The CDR3 is 17 amino acids. Trimming took 0 bases from V and 0 from J; bases not matched to a gene: 8. Germline-derived CDR1 and CDR2 are DFQATT and SNEGSKA (reference sequence).

V usage is TRBV20-1 and J usage is TRBJ2-5; 8 bases map to TRBD2. CDR3 length equals 15 residues. Germline CDR1 is DFQATT and CDR2 is SNEGSKA (reference sequence). V lost 1 base to trimming and J lost 5 bases; unmatched junction nucleotides: 9. The chain's CDR3 is CSARVSAGAGETQYF. The CDR3 nucleotides are TGCAGTGCTAGAGTTTCAGCGGGGGCGGGGGAGACCCAGTACTTC.